This TCR beta chain was profiled in a study of cytomegalovirus exposure and HLA in healthy donors. Notes on the study in general: CMV serostatus was the only immune exposure information that was available.

Losses at the gene ends were 6 bases for V and 2 bases for J; bases not matched to a gene: 6. CDR1 and CDR2 from the germline V gene are MNHEY and SVGAGI. CDR3 size: 14 residues. The PCR ran on 60 Vbeta and 13 Jbeta primers. Libraries were prepared by immunoSEQ multiplex PCR; TCRdb keeps only in-frame clonotypes and omits some of them. This sample's table reports 60,000 to 80,000 clones. In the case of this clone: The antigen is undetermined.

The receptor's source is a boy younger than 18 in good health and CMV-seronegative. The chain employs TRBV6-5 and TRBJ2-7; 8 positions agree with TRBD1. Sequencing was carried out using PBMCs. For the CDR3, the DNA is TGTGCCAGCAGGCCCGGGACAGGCGCCTACGAGCAGTACTTC. Its translation: CASRPGTGAYEQYF.